Below are 6 T cell receptor beta chains sequenced from a single sample in a study of blood T cell repertoires in COVID-19. Using immunoSEQ multiplex PCR, the repertoire was profiled, and TCRdb retains in-frame clones only, with some absent. The profile covers approximately 290,000 clones, with about four fifths appearing a single time and around 14% taken by the ten largest. Input material: peripheral blood. The receptors were gathered from a person between 70 and 80 years old with COVID-19, enrolled during active disease.

The chain couples TRBV27 to TRBJ2-7, with D perhaps TRBD1 (6 bases). This CDR3 contains 16 residues. Trimming pared 5 bases from V and 3 bases from J, leaving 20 bases between. Germline V CDR1 and CDR2: MNHEY, SMNVEV (reference sequence). The CDR3 DNA is TGTGCCAGCAGTCCTGTCGGGCCCCAGGGACACTACGAGCAGTACTTC. Translation gives CASSPVGPQGHYEQYF.

This chain connects TRBV7-9 to TRBJ2-1, with TRBD1 as a possible D gene (6 bases). Germline CDR1 is SEHNR and CDR2 is FQNEAQ (reference sequence). V was trimmed by 6 bases and J by 2 bases, leaving 20 bases between them. The CDR3 totals 17 residues. The CDR3 protein is CASRSHPQTGPYNEQFF. In DNA, the CDR3 is TGTGCCAGCAGATCCCACCCCCAGACAGGACCCTACAATGAGCAGTTCTTC.

The chain combines TRBV30 with TRBJ1-2, with D tentatively TRBD1 (6 bases). The V end was cut by 1 base, the J end by 2 bases, with 11 bases between. The CDR3 has 14 residues. Germline V gene lookup returns CDR1 GTSNPN and CDR2 SVGIG (reference sequence). In nucleotides, the CDR3 is TGTGCCTGGAGTGCGGGGGGCGACAACTATGGCTACACCTTC. Translation: CAWSAGGDNYGYTF. Drawing the rest from reference TRBV30 and TRBJ1-2, the complete variable domain is SQTIHQWPATLVQPVGSPLSLECTVEGTSNPNLYWYRQAAGRGLQLLFYSVGIGQISSEVPQNLSASRPQDRQFILSSKKLLLSDSGFYLCAWSAGGDNYGYTFGSGTRLTVV.

The chain's CDR3 is CASSWTGQDSPLHF. CDR3 nucleotide sequence: TGTGCCAGCAGCTGGACAGGGCAAGATTCACCCCTCCACTTT. This rearrangement joins TRBV5-5 to TRBJ1-6, with 8 positions matching TRBD1. With 3 bases clipped from V and 8 bases from J, the junction kept 4 bases outside the gene matches. Germline-derived CDR1 and CDR2 are SGHKS and YYEKEE (reference sequence). The CDR3 extends over 14 amino acids. The variable domain in full, completed from reference TRBV5-5 and TRBJ1-6, reads DAGVTQSPTHLIKTRGQQVTLRCSPISGHKSVSWYQQVLGQGPQFIFQYYEKEERGRGNFPDRFSARQFPNYSSELNVNALLLGDSALYLCASSWTGQDSPLHFGNGTRLTVT.

V usage is TRBV27 and J usage is TRBJ1-6; TRBD1 is a possible D gene (5 bases). Germline-derived CDR1 and CDR2 are MNHEY and SMNVEV (reference sequence). The CDR3 has 14 residues. The ends were cut back, 6 bases at V and 10 bases at J, with 16 bases in the middle. The CDR3 region has the DNA TGTGCCAGCAGGTGGACAATTGATGGCTCACCCCTCCACTTT. This translates into CASRWTIDGSPLHF.

The chain couples TRBV28 to TRBJ1-1; D unresolved. CDR1 MDHEN and CDR2 SYDVKM come from the germline V gene. The CDR3 covers 15 residues. Between the trimmed V and J ends, which lost 5 bases and 0 bases, there was a span of 13 bases. The CDR3 region is CASSPSGSMNTEAFF. In DNA, the CDR3 is TGTGCCAGCAGTCCCAGTGGGAGTATGAACACTGAAGCTTTCTTT.